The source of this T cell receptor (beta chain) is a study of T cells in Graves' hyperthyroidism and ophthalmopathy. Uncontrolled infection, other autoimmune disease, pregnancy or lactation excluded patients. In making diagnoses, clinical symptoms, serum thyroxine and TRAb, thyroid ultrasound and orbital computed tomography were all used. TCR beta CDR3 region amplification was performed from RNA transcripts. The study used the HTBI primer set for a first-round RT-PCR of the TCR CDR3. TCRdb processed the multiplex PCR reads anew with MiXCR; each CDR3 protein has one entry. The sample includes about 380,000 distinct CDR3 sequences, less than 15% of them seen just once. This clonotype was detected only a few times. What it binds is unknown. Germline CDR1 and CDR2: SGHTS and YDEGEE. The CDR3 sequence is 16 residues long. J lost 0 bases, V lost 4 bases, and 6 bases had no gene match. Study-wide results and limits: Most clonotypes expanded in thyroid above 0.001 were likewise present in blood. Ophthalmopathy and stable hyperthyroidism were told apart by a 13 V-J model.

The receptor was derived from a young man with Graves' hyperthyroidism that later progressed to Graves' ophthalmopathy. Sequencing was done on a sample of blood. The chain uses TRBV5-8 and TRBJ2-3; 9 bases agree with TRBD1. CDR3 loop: CASSPWGTGSTDTQYF. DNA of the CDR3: TGTGCCAGCAGCCCATGGGGGACAGGGAGCACAGATACGCAGTATTTT.